A single sample is the source of the 7 T cell receptor beta chains below, sequenced in a study of tissue T cells after allogeneic stem cell transplantation. The repertoire was sequenced with immunoSEQ multiplex PCR; TCRdb's copy has only in-frame clones and lacks some. The data show about 22,000 clones, 69% seen once. The sample taken for sequencing was blood. These receptors were taken from a female BALB/c mouse in good health. The mouse line has the MHC haplotype H2-d.

For this clone: These gene names are mouse names. The CDR3 is cut off 1 residue early in the read; its end comes from the germline J gene. The genes are TRBV2 and TRBJ2-3; either TRBD1 or TRBD2 may fit D (5 bases each). Germline values: CDR1 LGHNA, CDR2 YSYQKL. This CDR3 region has 16 residues. V was pared by 0 bases and J by 3 bases, with 13 bases between. The CDR3 reads CASSQDRGARAETLYF. Incomplete CDR3 DNA: TGTGCCAGCAGCCAAGATCGTGGGGCGCGGGCAGAAACGCTGTAT.

The count of this clone is one. Genes and germline come from the mouse. CDR3 DNA (partial): TGTGCCAGCAGCAACAGGGGGCGCACCGAAAGATTATTT. Protein product: CASSNRGRTERLF. The entire CDR3 is CASSNRGRTERLFF. The chain recombines TRBV4 with TRBJ1-4; 9 bases match TRBD1. The read stops 1 residue short of the end of the CDR3; the missing end is completed from the germline J gene. The CDR3 contains 14 residues. V lost 5 bases to trimming and J lost 7 bases; unmatched junction nucleotides: 5. The germline V gene encodes CDR1 LGHDT and CDR2 YNNKQL (reference sequence).

For this clone: Genes here carry mouse names. The CDR3 end lies 1 residue beyond the end of the read and is filled in from the germline J gene. The chain carries TRBV19 and TRBJ2-5, with D perhaps TRBD1 (6 bases). Germline V CDR1 and CDR2: FNHDT, SITEND (reference sequence). With 0 bases removed from V and 2 bases from J, the gap between germline ends came to 7 bases. The length of the CDR3 is 14 residues. The sequenced part of the CDR3 DNA is TGTGCCAGCAGTATAGTACAGGGCCAAGACACCCAGTAC. The encoded protein is CASSIVQGQDTQY. The whole CDR3 protein is CASSIVQGQDTQYF.

This clone was seen only a few times. Gene names and germline match the mouse. Read sequence stops 1 residue before the CDR3 end, and the germline J gene provides the missing end. The V and J genes are TRBV1 and TRBJ2-2, with D unclear. Germline V gene data show CDR1 as NSQYPW and CDR2 as LRSPGD (reference sequence). This CDR3 region has 14 residues. Trimming took off 1 base at V and 0 bases at J, with 3 bases between the two ends. The sequenced part of the CDR3 DNA is TGCACCTGCAGTGCAGGAACAAACACCGGGCAGCTCTAC. It specifies CTCSAGTNTGQLY. The full CDR3 protein reads CTCSAGTNTGQLYF.

As for this clone: Germline and genes here are mouse. The sequenced fragment ends 1 residue before the CDR3 boundary, so the rest is inferred from the germline J gene. The rearrangement joins TRBV29 to TRBJ2-3; the match to TRBD1 covers 7 bases. The V gene's germline CDR1 is MSHET and CDR2 SYDVDS. The CDR3 spans 14 residues. Trimming took 4 bases from V and 5 from J; bases not matched to a gene: 6. The CDR3 is CASSSQTGRETLYF. The sequenced CDR3 bases are TGTGCTAGCAGTTCCCAGACAGGGAGAGAAACGCTGTAT.

As to this clone: The gene names given are mouse names. Here the CDR3 reads CASSTGSSAETLYF. The CDR3 DNA, read in part, is TGTGCCAGCAGTACAGGGAGTAGTGCAGAAACGCTGTAT. This chain links TRBV19 with TRBJ2-3, with D possibly matching TRBD1 (5 bases). The read comes to an end 1 residue before the CDR3 does, leaving the germline J gene to fill in the end. This CDR3 contains 14 residues. Between the trimmed V and J ends, which lost 3 bases and 0 bases, there was a span of 8 bases. CDR1 is FNHDT and CDR2 is SITEND in the germline V gene (reference sequence).

This clone was recorded a few times. The listed genes are named as in mouse. The read halts 1 residue ahead of the CDR3 end, with the missing end drawn from the germline J gene. The V call is TRBV3, the J call TRBJ2-1, with 8 nucleotides matching TRBD2. The CDR3 has 16 amino acids. Trimming at V came to 4 bases and at J to 0 bases, leaving 5 bases not matched to a gene. Germline V gene data show CDR1 as SNHLY and CDR2 as FYNGKV (reference sequence). CDR3 DNA (partial): TGTGCCAGCAGCTCTCAACTGGGGGTTAACTATGCTGAGCAGTTC. Residues: CASSSQLGVNYAEQF. The entire CDR3 is CASSSQLGVNYAEQFF.